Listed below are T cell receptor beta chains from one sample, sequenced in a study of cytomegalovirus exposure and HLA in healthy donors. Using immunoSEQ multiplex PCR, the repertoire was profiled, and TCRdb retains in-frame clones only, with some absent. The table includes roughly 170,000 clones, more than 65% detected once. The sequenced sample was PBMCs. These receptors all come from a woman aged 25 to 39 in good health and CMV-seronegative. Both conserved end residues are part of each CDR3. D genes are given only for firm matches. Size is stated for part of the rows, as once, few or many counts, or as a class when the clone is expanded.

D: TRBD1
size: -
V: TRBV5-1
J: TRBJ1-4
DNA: TGCGCCAGCAGCTTGGATGGGACAGGGAATGAAAAACTGTTTTTT
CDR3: CASSLDGTGNEKLFF

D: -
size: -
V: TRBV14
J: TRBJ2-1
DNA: TGTGCCAGCAGCCAAGTGGCAGGGTGGAGCCCCTACAATGAGCAGTTCTTC
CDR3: CASSQVAGWSPYNEQFF

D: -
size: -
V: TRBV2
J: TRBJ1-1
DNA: TGTGCCAGCAGCGGGGGGGTCGAGGGTACTGAAGCTTTCTTT
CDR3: CASSGGVEGTEAFF

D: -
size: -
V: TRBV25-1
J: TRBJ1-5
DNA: TGTGCCAGCAGTGAATGGCGGGAGCAGGGTCAGCCCCAGCATTTT
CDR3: CASSEWREQGQPQHF

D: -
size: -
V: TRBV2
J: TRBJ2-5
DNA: TGTGCCAGCAGCGGTATGGCGGGGACCCAAGAGACCCAGTACTTC
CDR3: CASSGMAGTQETQYF

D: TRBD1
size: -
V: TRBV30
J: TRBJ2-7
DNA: TGTGCCTGGAGTGTAGGGGTGGGACAGGCATACGAGCAGTACTTC
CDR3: CAWSVGVGQAYEQYF

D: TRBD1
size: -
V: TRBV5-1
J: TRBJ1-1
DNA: TGCGCCAGCAGCTTGACAGGGGTCAGCACTGAAGCTTTCTTT
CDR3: CASSLTGVSTEAFF

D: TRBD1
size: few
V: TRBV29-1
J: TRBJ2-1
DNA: TGCAGCGCCGCCGGGACAGGGACGAGGATAAATGAGCAGTTCTTC
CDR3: CSAAGTGTRINEQFF

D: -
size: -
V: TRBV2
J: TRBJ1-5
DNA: TGTGCCAGCAGTGAAGTGACAAGCCATAGCAATCAGCCCCAGCATTTT
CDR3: CASSEVTSHSNQPQHF

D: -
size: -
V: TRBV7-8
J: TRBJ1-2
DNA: TGTGCCAGCAGCCCGGACAGTAACTATGGCTACACCTTC
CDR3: CASSPDSNYGYTF

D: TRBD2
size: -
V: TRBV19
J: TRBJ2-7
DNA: TGTGCCAGTAGCACTCCGGGACTAGCGCCCGAGCAGTACTTC
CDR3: CASSTPGLAPEQYF

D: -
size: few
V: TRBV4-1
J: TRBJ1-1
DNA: TGCGCCAGCAGCCAGGGGGCGGAGGACACTGAAGCTTTCTTT
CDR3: CASSQGAEDTEAFF

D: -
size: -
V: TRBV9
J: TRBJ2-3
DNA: TGTGCCAGCAGCTCAGGGCAGGGTTTCCCAGATACGCAGTATTTT
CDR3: CASSSGQGFPDTQYF

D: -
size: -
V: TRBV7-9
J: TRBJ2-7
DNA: TGTGCCAGCAGTCTTCCCCTGAGAGCAAACGAGCAGTACTTC
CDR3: CASSLPLRANEQYF

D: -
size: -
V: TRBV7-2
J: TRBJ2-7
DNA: TGTGCCAGCAGCTTAGCTGGGGGGCGGGGGTCCCCCTACGAGCAGTACTTC
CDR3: CASSLAGGRGSPYEQYF

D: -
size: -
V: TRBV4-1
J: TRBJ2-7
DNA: TGCGCCAGCAGCCAACCGGGGAATCAAATCTACGAGCAGTACTTC
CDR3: CASSQPGNQIYEQYF

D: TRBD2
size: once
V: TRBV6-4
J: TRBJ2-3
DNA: TGTGCCAGCAGTGAAGCGGGAGGGATAGATACGCAGTATTTT
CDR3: CASSEAGGIDTQYF

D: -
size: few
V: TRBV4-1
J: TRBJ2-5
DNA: TGCGCCAGCAGCCAAGCCCAGCAGGGGACCCAGTACTTC
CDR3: CASSQAQQGTQYF

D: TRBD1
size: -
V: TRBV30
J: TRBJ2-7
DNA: TGTGCCTGGTCTTGGACAGGCTACTACGAGCAGTACTTC
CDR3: CAWSWTGYYEQYF

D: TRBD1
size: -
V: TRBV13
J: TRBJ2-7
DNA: TGTGCCAGCAGCTTCGGGACAGGGGTTTTCGAGCAGTACTTC
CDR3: CASSFGTGVFEQYF

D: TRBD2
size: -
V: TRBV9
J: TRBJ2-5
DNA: TGTGCCAGCAGCCCCGGTCTAGCGGGAGGTTTGGAGACCCAGTACTTC
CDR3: CASSPGLAGGLETQYF

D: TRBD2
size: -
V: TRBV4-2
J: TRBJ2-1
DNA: TGTGCCAGCAGCCAAGGGTTCCTAGCGGGAGGGGGTTACAATGAGCAGTTCTTC
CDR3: CASSQGFLAGGGYNEQFF

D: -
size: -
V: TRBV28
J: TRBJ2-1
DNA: TGTGCCAGCAGTTTAGAACAGGGTGGCTCCTACAATGAGCAGTTCTTC
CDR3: CASSLEQGGSYNEQFF

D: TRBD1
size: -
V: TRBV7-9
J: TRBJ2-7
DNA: TGTGCCAGCAGCCAAAGGACAGGTTCCTACGAGCAGTACTTC
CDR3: CASSQRTGSYEQYF

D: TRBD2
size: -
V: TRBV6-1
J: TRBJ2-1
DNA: TGTGCCAGCAGCGAGCGGGAGAATAATGAGCAGTTCTTC
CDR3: CASSERENNEQFF

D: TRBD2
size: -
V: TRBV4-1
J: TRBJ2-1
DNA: TGCGCCAGCAGCCTAAGCGGGAGTCAATACAATGAGCAGTTCTTC
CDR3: CASSLSGSQYNEQFF

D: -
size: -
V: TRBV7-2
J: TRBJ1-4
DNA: TGTGCCAGCAGCTTAAGTACAGGGTCTAATGAAAAACTGTTTTTT
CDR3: CASSLSTGSNEKLFF

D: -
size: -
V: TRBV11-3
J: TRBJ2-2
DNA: TGTGCCAGCAGCTTTGAGTTCACCGGGGAGCTGTTTTTT
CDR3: CASSFEFTGELFF

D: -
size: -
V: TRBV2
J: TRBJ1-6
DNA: TGTGCCAGCAGTGGGCAGGTATATTCACCCCTCCACTTT
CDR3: CASSGQVYSPLHF

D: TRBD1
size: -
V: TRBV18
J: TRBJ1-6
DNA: TGTGCCAGCTCAGCCGACAGGGTGGAATCACCCCTCCACTTT
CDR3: CASSADRVESPLHF

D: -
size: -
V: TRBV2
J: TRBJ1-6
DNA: TGTGCCAGCAACCCGAGCTCCTATAATTCACCCCTCCACTTT
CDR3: CASNPSSYNSPLHF

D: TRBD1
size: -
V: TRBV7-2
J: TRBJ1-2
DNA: TGTGCCAGCAGCTTAGTTCTCTGGGACAGCTATGGCCACACCTTC
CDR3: CASSLVLWDSYGHTF

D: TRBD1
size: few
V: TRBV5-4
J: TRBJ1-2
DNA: TGTGCCAGCAGCTACCGCCGGGACAGGGGGCTCGATGGCTACACCTTC
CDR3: CASSYRRDRGLDGYTF

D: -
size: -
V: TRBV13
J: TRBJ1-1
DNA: TGTGCCAGCAGCCCGGGTTATGGTACTGAAGCTTTCTTT
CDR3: CASSPGYGTEAFF

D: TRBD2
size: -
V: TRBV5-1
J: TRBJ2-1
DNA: TGCGCCAGCAGCCCCCCCGGGATAGCGGGTAGTAATGAGCAGTTCTTC
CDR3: CASSPPGIAGSNEQFF